The present T cell receptor beta chain was sequenced within a study of T cells in Graves' hyperthyroidism and ophthalmopathy. Study-level background: Once the initial diagnosis was made, peripheral blood was obtained before any treatment.

There were TCR beta CDR3 regions amplified from RNA transcripts. The primer set for the first-round RT-PCR of the TCR CDR3 was HTBI. MiXCR was run by TCRdb on the multiplex PCR reads, yielding one entry per CDR3 protein. The profile shows about 300,000 distinct CDR3 sequences, approximately 19% of them singletons. V lost 6 bases, J lost 0 bases, and 5 bases stayed unmatched. This CDR3 is 14 amino acids long. Germline V gene data show CDR1 as MDHEN and CDR2 as SYDVKM. This clonotype was observed at least ten times. The sequence was obtained from a man aged 45-65 years with Graves' ophthalmopathy. The V call is TRBV28, the J call TRBJ2-7, with 7 bases fitting TRBD1. Source material: blood. The CDR3, as DNA: TGTGCCAGCAGGGGACAGCTCTTCTCCTACGAGCAGTACTTC. It yields the protein CASRGQLFSYEQYF. Complete variable domain (other parts from reference TRBV28 and TRBJ2-7): DVKVTQSSRYLVKRTGEKVFLECVQDMDHENMFWYRQDPGLGLRLIYFSYDVKMKEKGDIPEGYSVSREKKERFSLILESASTNQTSMYLCASRGQLFSYEQYFGPGTRLTVT.